Shown below are 30 T cell receptor beta chains from a single sample sequenced in a study of OX40 agonist ivuxolimab in advanced cancers. TCRdb keeps only in-frame clones here, not all; method: immunoSEQ multiplex PCR. The repertoire holds fewer than 55,000 clones, with under 90% as singletons. This sample comprised CD4+ or CD8+ T cells sorted from blood, obtained in a trial of the OX40 agonist ivuxolimab. These receptors originate from an adult with an advanced solid tumor such as melanoma, head and neck, liver or kidney cancer.

The table lists this clone with a few counts. The chain joins TRBV19 to TRBJ2-7; D gene unclear. The CDR3 extends over 16 amino acids. V was clipped by 5 bases and J by 0 bases, with 17 bases between them. Germline CDR1 and CDR2: LNHDA and SQIVND (reference sequence). The CDR3 region has the DNA TGTGCCAGTAGTGCAGGAACCGGGTGGAGCTCCTACGAGCAGTACTTC. It codes for CASSAGTGWSSYEQYF.

The chain employs TRBV6-6 and TRBJ2-3; tentatively, D is TRBD2 (6 bases). The ends were cut back, 5 bases at V and 2 bases at J, with 17 bases in the middle. The length of the CDR3 is 16 residues. Germline V gene sequence: CDR1 MNHNY, CDR2 SVGAGI (reference sequence). The CDR3 nucleotides read TGTGCCAGCAGTCTTCCCGGGACTCCCTACACAGATACGCAGTATTTT. Translated, it gives CASSLPGTPYTDTQYF.

The V gene is TRBV9, the J gene TRBJ1-4; 10 bases map to TRBD1. V lost 3 bases to trimming and J lost 5 bases; unmatched junction nucleotides: 1. Germline V lookup: CDR1 SGDLS, CDR2 YYNGEE. This CDR3 has 14 amino acids. The CDR3: CASSGTGGNEKLFF. The CDR3 nucleotides read TGTGCCAGCAGCGGGACAGGGGGGAATGAAAAACTGTTTTTT.

This rearrangement joins TRBV30 to TRBJ2-5; either TRBD1 or TRBD2 may supply D (6 bases each). The CDR3 spans 13 residues. Germline V gives CDR1 GTSNPN, CDR2 SVGIG (reference sequence). The V gene lost 6 bases and the J gene lost 4 bases, with 15 bases spanning the gap. In DNA, the CDR3 is TGTGCCTGCCCACAGGGAGGCCGAGAGACCCAGTACTTC. Protein product: CACPQGGRETQYF.

About this clone: At one of its ends the junction is not consistent with the germline gene, which may arise from a read error. The chain is built from TRBV6-5 and TRBJ2-5; D is unresolved. Germline-derived CDR1 and CDR2 are MNHEY and SVGAGI. The CDR3 covers 13 residues. Here the CDR3 reads CASRYTREETQYF. The CDR3 DNA is TGTGCCAGCCGTTATACCCGGGAAGAGACCCAGTACTTC.

This clone is medium-sized (0.01 to 0.1%) in the sample. The junction departs from germline at one end; a sequencing error may be responsible. The genes are TRBV7-9 and TRBJ1-2, with TRBD1 matching over 8 bases. The CDR3 has 14 amino acids. Germline V CDR1 and CDR2: SEHNR, FQNEAQ (reference sequence). The CDR3 DNA is TGTGCCAGCAGCTTAGACAGGGGGAACTCTGGCTACACCTTC. Its translation is CASSLDRGNSGYTF.

The chain carries TRBV6-5 and TRBJ2-4; 7 bases match TRBD1. With V trimmed by 6 bases and J by 16 bases, 15 bases remained unmatched. The CDR3 has 13 residues. Germline values: CDR1 MNHEY, CDR2 SVGAGI. This CDR3 is CASRQPLGDSLYF. CDR3 nucleotides: TGTGCCAGCAGGCAACCCCTGGGGGACAGCCTATACTTC.

CDR3 DNA sequence: TGTGCCAGCTCACCTCAAGAGAACTACAATGAGCAGTTCTTC. It encodes CASSPQENYNEQFF. V usage is TRBV18 and J usage is TRBJ2-1; no reliable D call. Deletions cut 3 bases from V and 3 bases from J, with 9 bases between. Germline V gives CDR1 KGHSH, CDR2 LQKENI. The CDR3 runs to 14 residues.

The chain carries TRBV18 and TRBJ1-2, with D uncertain. Trimming shortened V by 3 bases and J by 8 bases, and 22 bases separated the two germline ends. This CDR3 has 16 amino acids. CDR1 and CDR2 from the germline V gene are KGHSH and LQKENI. The CDR3 nucleotides read TGTGCCAGCTCACCTCCCTCTCTCAGTGCGGGGTACGGCTACACCTTC. Translating gives CASSPPSLSAGYGYTF.

The genes are TRBV27 and TRBJ1-1; no clear D. CDR3 length: 12 amino acids. V was shortened by 3 bases and J by 4 bases, with 6 bases between the two germline ends. From germline, CDR1 is MNHEY and CDR2 SMNVEV (reference sequence). CDR3 in DNA: TGTGCCAGCAGTTTTACCGGCACTGAAGCTTTCTTT. It codes for CASSFTGTEAFF.

This clone occurred once. The sample contains more than one DNA sequence encoding this CDR3. The chain combines TRBV9 with TRBJ2-7; weak D call: TRBD2 (5 bases). Trimming stripped 0 bases from V and 6 bases from J, with 10 bases between. The CDR3 runs to 13 residues. Germline CDR1 is SGDLS and CDR2 is YYNGEE. The CDR3 loop reads CASSVVPGGEQYF. In nucleotides, the CDR3 is TGTGCCAGCAGCGTAGTCCCAGGAGGCGAGCAGTACTTC.

This clone was found a few times. The sample has other DNA sequences that encode this CDR3 too. CDR3 sequence: CASSPRGGNTGELFF. The CDR3 bases are TGTGCCAGCAGCCCCCGGGGGGGGAACACCGGGGAGCTGTTTTTT. The chain recombines TRBV7-2 with TRBJ2-2, with 8 bases lining up with TRBD2. Unmatched junction bases numbered 3, after V lost 5 bases and J lost 1 base. The CDR3 sequence is 15 residues long. Germline V gene data show CDR1 as SGHTA and CDR2 as FQGNSA.

This rearrangement joins TRBV5-8 to TRBJ2-7; D unresolved. This CDR3 comprises 13 residues. Looked up from germline, CDR1 is SGHTS and CDR2 is YDEGEE. Trimming stripped 0 bases from V and 3 bases from J, with 7 bases between. This CDR3 is CASSLVVGYEQYF. CDR3 coding DNA: TGTGCCAGCAGCTTGGTGGTCGGCTACGAGCAGTACTTC.

The V and J genes are TRBV9 and TRBJ2-3; maybe TRBD2 (6 bases). The V end was cut by 3 bases, the J end by 3 bases, with 11 bases between. CDR1 is SGDLS and CDR2 is YYNGEE in the germline V gene. This CDR3 has 14 amino acids. This CDR3 is CASSALGTTDTQYF. CDR3 DNA: TGTGCCAGCAGCGCCCTTGGGACTACAGATACGCAGTATTTT. The full variable domain, its missing parts supplied by reference TRBV9 and TRBJ2-3, is DSGVTQTPKHLITATGQRVTLRCSPRSGDLSVYWYQQSLDQGLQFLIQYYNGEERAKGNILERFSAQQFPDLHSELNLSSLELGDSALYFCASSALGTTDTQYFGPGTRLTVL.

This clone was detected a few times. The chain uses TRBV4-1 and TRBJ2-1; TRBD2 matches 10 bases. The CDR3 totals 16 residues. The germline V gene encodes CDR1 MGHRA and CDR2 YSYEKL. The V segment lost 0 bases and the J segment 8 bases; nucleotides outside the gene matches: 7. The DNA for the CDR3 is TGCGCCAGCAGCCAAGAGAGGCTAGCGGGAGACCATGAGCAGTTCTTC. It codes for CASSQERLAGDHEQFF.

This chain links TRBV5-1 with TRBJ1-1; 7 bases match TRBD1. In germline, CDR1 is SGHRS, CDR2 YFSETQ. The CDR3 has 16 amino acids. Losses at the gene ends were 3 bases for V and 0 bases for J; bases not matched to a gene: 8. The CDR3 DNA reads as TGCGCCAGCAGCTGGCAGGGGGGTCATATGAACACTGAAGCTTTCTTT. This translates into CASSWQGGHMNTEAFF. The full variable domain, its missing parts supplied by reference TRBV5-1 and TRBJ1-1, is KAGVTQTPRYLIKTRGQQVTLSCSPISGHRSVSWYQQTPGQGLQFLFEYFSETQRNKGNFPGRFSGRQFSNSRSEMNVSTLELGDSALYLCASSWQGGHMNTEAFFGQGTRLTVV.

This chain links TRBV2 with TRBJ2-1; tentatively, D is TRBD2 (8 bases). Trimming removed 5 bases from V and 4 bases from J, with 27 bases in between. Per the germline V gene, CDR1 is SNHLY and CDR2 is FYNNEI. The CDR3 covers 19 residues. The CDR3 sequence: CASSSATSGNSGGYNEQFF. The CDR3 bases are TGTGCCAGCAGTTCAGCCACTAGCGGAAACTCAGGGGGATACAATGAGCAGTTCTTC.

The sample holds a few counts of this clone. The chain combines TRBV11-2 with TRBJ1-3, with D possibly TRBD1 on 5 matching bases. The germline V and J ends were trimmed by 5 bases and 0 bases, with 11 bases remaining between them. The CDR3 sequence is 15 residues long. Germline loops: CDR1 SGHAT, CDR2 FQNNGV. The CDR3 spells CASSPDTISGNTIYF. In DNA form, the CDR3 reads TGTGCCAGCAGCCCGGACACTATCTCTGGAAACACCATATATTTT. Looking up the rest from reference TRBV11-2 and TRBJ1-3 gives the full variable domain: EAGVAQSPRYKIIEKRQSVAFWCNPISGHATLYWYQQILGQGPKLLIQFQNNGVVDDSQLPKDRFSAERLKGVDSTLKIQPAKLEDSAVYLCASSPDTISGNTIYFGEGSWLTVV.

The rearrangement links TRBV9 to TRBJ2-2; D possibly corresponds to TRBD1 (6 bases). Germline-derived CDR1 and CDR2 are SGDLS and YYNGEE. Trimming removed 3 bases from V and 0 bases from J, with 9 bases in between. The CDR3 runs to 15 residues. CDR3 residues: CASSARDTNTGELFF. The CDR3 nucleotides read TGTGCCAGCAGCGCCCGGGACACGAACACCGGGGAGCTGTTTTTT.

V is TRBV25-1 and J is TRBJ1-5; possibly TRBD1 for D (5 bases). Germline CDR1 is MGHDK and CDR2 is SYGVNS. This CDR3 region has 13 residues. The V end lost 3 bases, the J end lost 11 bases, and 14 bases lay between the germline ends. The CDR3 sequence: CASSDGGAGTQHF. CDR3 nucleotide sequence: TGTGCCAGCAGTGATGGAGGAGCAGGGACCCAGCATTTT.

This clone has just a few counts. The rearrangement links TRBV4-3 to TRBJ2-3; 8 bases fit TRBD2. Losses at the gene ends were 0 bases for V and 6 bases for J; bases not matched to a gene: 23. Per the germline V gene, CDR1 is LGHNA and CDR2 is YSLEER. The CDR3 has 21 residues. The CDR3 nucleotides read TGCGCCAGCAGCCAAGATCAACCAGCGGGAGCCACCGGTGCCCCGGTCGATACGCAGTATTTT. It codes for CASSQDQPAGATGAPVDTQYF.

This clone was picked up a small number of times. V gene TRBV5-4 combines with J gene TRBJ1-5, with D hard to call. V lost 5 bases to trimming and J lost 5 bases, with 11 bases between them. This CDR3 is built from 13 residues. Germline CDR1 and CDR2: SGHNT and YYREEE (reference sequence). The CDR3 nucleotides are TGTGCCAGCAGTTTGAACAGAGATCAGCCCCAGCATTTT. This gives the protein CASSLNRDQPQHF.

The rearrangement links TRBV7-2 to TRBJ1-3; the D gene is possibly TRBD1 (5 bases). The CDR3 sequence is 14 residues long. Germline CDR1 SGHTA, CDR2 FQGNSA. Deletions cut 5 bases from V and 3 bases from J, with 11 bases between. CDR3 bases: TGTGCCAGCAGCCTGAAGACAGATGGAAACACCATATATTTT. It is translated as CASSLKTDGNTIYF.

The chain joins TRBV15 to TRBJ1-6; 8 bases are a match to TRBD1. Losses at the gene ends were 3 bases for V and 7 bases for J; bases not matched to a gene: 5. This CDR3 comprises 15 residues. Germline lookup yields CDR1 LNHNV and CDR2 YYDKDF (reference sequence). CDR3 residues: CATSSGQGGNSPLHF. DNA of the CDR3: TGTGCCACCAGCAGCGGACAGGGAGGGAATTCACCCCTCCACTTT.

The rearrangement links TRBV28 to TRBJ2-1; 7 nucleotides agree with TRBD1. Looked up from germline, CDR1 is MDHEN and CDR2 is SYDVKM. Trimming took 1 base from V and 5 from J; bases not matched to a gene: 14. This CDR3 region has 18 residues. The CDR3 is CASSLFVSGGGHDNEQFF. Here the CDR3 DNA reads TGTGCCAGCAGTTTATTTGTCTCAGGGGGTGGCCATGACAATGAGCAGTTCTTC.

The chain combines TRBV7-9 with TRBJ2-7; 8 bases fit TRBD2. Losses at the gene ends were 3 bases for V and 4 bases for J; bases not matched to a gene: 5. This CDR3 comprises 14 residues. Germline lookup yields CDR1 SEHNR and CDR2 FQNEAQ (reference sequence). This CDR3 reads CASSFGTSGYEQYF. CDR3 DNA sequence: TGTGCCAGCAGCTTCGGCACTAGCGGATACGAGCAGTACTTC.

The V and J genes are TRBV7-2 and TRBJ1-1; possible D gene TRBD1, 6 bases. Germline V CDR1 and CDR2: SGHTA, FQGNSA. CDR3 length: 14 amino acids. V lost 6 bases, J lost 2 bases, and 13 bases lay in between. The CDR3 protein is CASRSAGGNTEAFF. The DNA for the CDR3 is TGTGCCAGCAGGTCCGCGGGGGGCAACACTGAAGCTTTCTTT.

The chain couples TRBV7-9 to TRBJ2-3; possibly TRBD2 for D (5 bases). Germline V lookup: CDR1 SEHNR, CDR2 FQNEAQ (reference sequence). This CDR3 is 15 amino acids long. Trimming shortened V by 2 bases and J by 6 bases, and 15 bases separated the two germline ends. CDR3 nucleotide sequence: TGTGCCAGCAGCTTATTGCGGACTGGCATCGATACGCAGTATTTT. Translated, it gives CASSLLRTGIDTQYF.

The chain links TRBV27 to TRBJ1-1; D unclear. CDR3 length equals 19 residues. CDR1 is MNHEY, CDR2 SMNVEV, per germline (reference sequence). V lost 0 bases and J lost 4, with 24 bases in between. CDR3 protein: CASSLSTVPAEGGSTEAFF. CDR3 sequence (DNA): TGTGCCAGCAGTTTATCGACCGTCCCGGCGGAAGGTGGAAGCACTGAAGCTTTCTTT.

The rearrangement uses TRBV7-2 and TRBJ2-1, with TRBD2 matching 8 bases. Germline V gene sequence: CDR1 SGHTA, CDR2 FQGNSA. This CDR3 is built from 15 residues. J gave up 4 bases and V 1 base, and 3 bases lay outside the gene matches. CDR3 sequence reads: CASSLELAVYNEQFF. The CDR3 nucleotides are TGTGCCAGCAGCTTAGAACTAGCGGTATACAATGAGCAGTTCTTC.